In its sample, the clone carrying this T cell receptor (beta chain) was seen many times. Since the library was made to target alpha chains, this beta chain is a stray read and its abundance is not meaningful. The presence of a unique molecular identifier marked each TCR cDNA molecule. Via MiXCR, TCRdb re-called the 5' RACE reads, giving one row per CDR3 protein. The sample shows 10,000 to 15,000 distinct CDR3 sequences, 3.9% of them seen only once. The CDR3 covers 17 residues. Deletions cut 0 bases from V and 4 bases from J, with 16 bases between. Germline V CDR1 and CDR2: SGHDN, FVKESK. This sample was taken from a study of spatial heterogeneity in lung cancer. Study in general: Sequences of the beta chain were consistently detected in greater numbers than alpha-chain sequences. TCR and UMI combinations that were unique each appeared, on average, more than ten times in raw reads.

Time point meaning: sample taken at primary tumor resection. The authors sequenced whole RNA from tumor, nontumor lung or frozen PBMC without sorting. The chain uses TRBV14 and TRBJ2-1; weak D call: TRBD2 (6 bases). Sequencing was performed on PBMCs, taken at surgery. The TCR was taken from a male donor with early-stage non-small cell lung cancer. CDR3 in DNA: TGTGCCAGCAGCCAAGATACCAGCGGGCTGGGGTACAATGAGCAGTTCTTC. Its protein is CASSQDTSGLGYNEQFF.